These T cell receptor beta chains were read from a single sample in a study of regulatory T cells in long-lasting Graves disease. From the multiplex PCR reads, TCRdb called clonotypes with MiXCR, one entry per CDR3 protein. The table shows some 370,000 distinct CDR3 sequences, with 20% to 25% occurring only once. The sequenced sample was peripheral blood mononuclear cells (PBMCs), obtained when the disease was refractory, from a patient treated with antithyroid drugs. The receptor source for this set is a woman in her forties with Graves disease. Both conserved end residues are part of each CDR3. The order of the fields is V gene, D gene, clone size, J gene, CDR3 protein, CDR3 DNA. The D gene is left open where the match is weak. Some rows have no size entry. The others give once, few or many, or a class for an expanded clone.

TRBV28	NA	many	TRBJ1-5	CASTPGQGRYNQPQHF	TGTGCCAGCACACCAGGTCAGGGCCGCTACAATCAGCCCCAGCATTTT
TRBV10-3	TRBD1	NA	TRBJ1-1	CAISELGQGAAFF	TGTGCCATCAGTGAGCTGGGACAGGGGGCCGCTTTCTTT
TRBV11-2	TRBD1	NA	TRBJ2-5	CASSLDRTGQQETQYF	TGTGCCAGCAGCTTGGACCGTACGGGACAGCAAGAGACCCAGTACTTC
TRBV4-1	NA	NA	TRBJ2-2	CASSHPKGGGTGELFF	TGCGCCAGCAGCCACCCCAAGGGAGGGGGCACCGGGGAGCTGTTTTTT
TRBV7-9	NA	NA	TRBJ2-3	CASSRGASTDTQYF	TGTGCCAGCAGTAGGGGGGCGTCGACAGATACGCAGTATTTT
TRBV18	NA	few	TRBJ1-1	CASSLQGGRTEAFF	TGTGCCAGCTCACTCCAGGGAGGGCGCACTGAAGCTTTCTTT
TRBV20-1	TRBD1	many	TRBJ1-6	CSASTGINNSPLHF	TGCAGTGCTTCGACAGGGATCAATAATTCACCCCTCCACTTT
TRBV5-6	NA	few	TRBJ1-5	CASSLYIHSNQPQHF	TGTGCCAGCAGCTTGTATATACATAGCAATCAGCCCCAGCATTTT
TRBV2	TRBD1	NA	TRBJ2-3	CASTLQGMMTDTQYF	TGTGCCAGCACCTTACAGGGGATGATGACAGATACGCAGTATTTT
TRBV29-1	NA	many	TRBJ2-2	CSGKYTGELFF	TGCAGCGGAAAGTACACCGGGGAGCTGTTTTTT
TRBV6-4	TRBD2	few	TRBJ2-2	CASSEGLAAGELFF	TGTGCCAGCAGTGAAGGACTAGCGGCGGGGGAGCTGTTTTTT
TRBV7-3	NA	few	TRBJ2-4	CASSLGFFNIQYF	TGTGCCAGCAGCTTAGGATTCTTTAACATTCAGTACTTC
TRBV28	TRBD1	many	TRBJ2-7	CASRFARFQGVGEQYF	TGTGCCAGCAGATTTGCTCGTTTTCAGGGGGTCGGCGAGCAGTACTTC
TRBV28	NA	NA	TRBJ1-1	CASSFPLPGPEAFF	TGTGCCAGCAGTTTCCCTCTCCCCGGGCCTGAAGCTTTCTTT
TRBV28	NA	few	TRBJ1-1	CASSSQFRIRAEAFF	TGTGCCAGCAGTTCCCAGTTTCGGATCAGGGCTGAAGCTTTCTTT
TRBV10-3	TRBD1	once	TRBJ1-5	CAISDRTGSNQPQHF	TGTGCCATCAGTGATAGGACAGGTTCGAATCAGCCCCAGCATTTT
TRBV7-9	NA	NA	TRBJ2-1	CASSRLAVTYNEQFF	TGTGCCAGCAGCCGGTTAGCGGTAACATACAATGAGCAGTTCTTC